Each of the 18 T cell receptor beta chains below was sequenced from the same sample in a study of blood T cell repertoires in COVID-19. Libraries were prepared by immunoSEQ multiplex PCR; TCRdb keeps only in-frame clonotypes and omits some of them. The data show fewer than 200,000 clones, 80% to 90% seen once. The sequenced material came from peripheral blood. The source is a man over 45 with active or convalescent COVID-19.

J is TRBJ1-3 and V is TRBV6-5; D is possibly TRBD1 (5 bases). This CDR3 contains 15 residues. With 8 bases removed from V and 2 bases from J, the gap between germline ends came to 16 bases. In germline, CDR1 is MNHEY, CDR2 SVGAGI. The CDR3 spells CASGGEFMAGNTIYF. In nucleotides, the CDR3 is TGTGCCAGCGGGGGGGAATTTATGGCTGGAAACACCATATATTTT.

CDR3 residues: CASSLGGVETQYF. The CDR3 DNA sequence: TGTGCCAGCAGTTTAGGGGGGGTGGAGACCCAGTACTTC. The V and J genes are TRBV28 and TRBJ2-5; 7 bases agree with TRBD2. Germline V lookup: CDR1 MDHEN, CDR2 SYDVKM. V lost 2 bases and J lost 5; bases outside the gene matches: 2. The CDR3 consists of 13 residues.

The V and J genes are TRBV7-6 and TRBJ1-4; perhaps TRBD1 as D (5 bases). This CDR3 is 15 amino acids long. From germline, CDR1 is SGHVS and CDR2 FNYEAQ. V was trimmed by 6 bases and J by 5 bases, leaving 16 bases between them. CDR3 sequence (DNA): TGTGCCAGCAGATATCGGGACTTTGCCAATGAAAAACTGTTTTTT. Residues: CASRYRDFANEKLFF.

The V call is TRBV30, the J call TRBJ2-1; a weak D match, TRBD2 (6 bases). V lost 8 bases and J 0 bases, leaving 26 bases between the germline ends. The CDR3 runs 18 residues. Germline CDR1 is GTSNPN and CDR2 is SVGIG (reference sequence). This CDR3 is CANSAGPEGLSSYNEQFF. The CDR3 coding sequence is TGTGCCAACAGCGCGGGGCCCGAAGGGTTAAGCTCCTACAATGAGCAGTTCTTC.

This clone has just a few counts. Other nucleotide sequences in the sample specify the same CDR3. The chain is built from TRBV19 and TRBJ2-7, with 8 positions matching TRBD1. In germline, CDR1 is LNHDA, CDR2 SQIVND (reference sequence). Trimming took 5 bases from V and 7 from J; bases not matched to a gene: 4. This CDR3 comprises 12 residues. The CDR3 reads CASSRQGREQYF. As DNA, the CDR3 is TGTGCCAGTAGTCGACAGGGGCGAGAGCAGTACTTC. The full variable domain, its missing parts supplied by reference TRBV19 and TRBJ2-7, is DGGITQSPKYLFRKEGQNVTLSCEQNLNHDAMYWYRQDPGQGLRLIYYSQIVNDFQKGDIAEGYSVSREKKESFPLTVTSAQKNPTAFYLCASSRQGREQYFGPGTRLTVT.

This clone has more than one count but fewer than ten. The V call is TRBV6-5, the J call TRBJ2-7, with a weak D call TRBD1 (6 bases). Germline V gene sequence: CDR1 MNHEY, CDR2 SVGAGI. The CDR3 totals 16 residues. V was trimmed by 0 bases and J by 5 bases, leaving 17 bases between them. The CDR3 nucleotides are TGTGCCAGCAGTTACTCCCTCGGGACACCCGCCCACGAGCAGTACTTC. It encodes CASSYSLGTPAHEQYF.

This chain connects TRBV9 to TRBJ2-3; 7 bases are a match to TRBD1. The CDR3 consists of 17 residues. V dropped 0 bases and J dropped 0; count of bases not matched to a gene: 7. From germline, CDR1 is SGDLS and CDR2 YYNGEE. The CDR3 sequence is CASSVGQGLSSTDTQYF. In nucleotides, the CDR3 is TGTGCCAGCAGCGTAGGACAGGGATTATCTAGCACAGATACGCAGTATTTT.

V is TRBV3-1 (or the pseudogene TRBV3-2) and J is TRBJ1-1, with 7 bases identical to TRBD1. V lost 4 bases to trimming and J lost 5 bases; unmatched junction nucleotides: 10. Looked up from germline, CDR1 is LGHDT and CDR2 is YNNKEL (reference sequence). The CDR3 extends over 15 amino acids. CDR3 residues: CASSRPRGGRTEAFF. Written as DNA, the CDR3 is TGTGCCAGCAGCCGCCCCCGAGGGGGCCGAACTGAAGCTTTCTTT.

The chain combines TRBV9 with TRBJ1-2, with 7 bases fitting TRBD1. Germline V lookup: CDR1 SGDLS, CDR2 YYNGEE. V trimming: 3 bases; J trimming: 4 bases; junction bases outside the gene matches: 9. The CDR3 has 15 amino acids. CDR3 DNA sequence: TGTGCCAGCAGCGAAATCGGGGGACAGAGCTATGGCTACACCTTC. Residues: CASSEIGGQSYGYTF.

The CDR3 DNA follows: TGTGCCAGCAGCCGGGCGGGTAATGAGCAGTTCTTC. Amino acids: CASSRAGNEQFF. V is TRBV3-1 (or the pseudogene TRBV3-2) and J is TRBJ2-1; possible D gene TRBD2, 5 bases. The CDR3 sequence is 12 residues long. From germline, CDR1 is LGHDT and CDR2 YNNKEL (reference sequence). The V end was cut by 4 bases, the J end by 7 bases, with 8 bases between.

This clone came up once. The chain combines TRBV28 with TRBJ2-1; 8 bases are a match to TRBD2. The V gene end was trimmed by 7 bases and the J gene end by 3 bases; junction bases not matched to a gene: 2. The CDR3 is made up of 13 amino acids. CDR1 and CDR2 (germline): MDHEN, SYDVKM. The CDR3 sequence is CASTLAVYNEQFF. The CDR3 DNA follows: TGTGCCAGCACACTAGCGGTCTACAATGAGCAGTTCTTC.

This clone was seen only a few times. The chain uses TRBV12-3 or TRBV12-4 and TRBJ1-2; no reliable D call. This CDR3 has 11 residues. V dropped 4 bases and J dropped 4 bases, with 4 bases sitting between them. The CDR3 DNA sequence: TGTGCCAGCAGTTCATTCTATGGCTACACCTTC. Its protein product is CASSSFYGYTF.

The chain links TRBV11-2 to TRBJ1-2; D might be TRBD1 (6 bases). In germline, CDR1 is SGHAT, CDR2 FQNNGV. The CDR3 extends over 15 amino acids. Trimming took 1 base from V and 0 from J, leaving 9 bases between them. The CDR3 protein is CASSLGGGPNYGYTF. The CDR3 coding sequence is TGTGCCAGCAGCTTAGGGGGGGGGCCTAACTATGGCTACACCTTC.

This chain joins TRBV19 and TRBJ1-2, with no clear D. From germline, CDR1 is LNHDA and CDR2 SQIVND (reference sequence). V gave up 2 bases and J gave up 6 bases, with 13 bases separating them. The CDR3 loop spans 14 amino acids. CDR3: CASSIRERTDGYTF. Here the CDR3 DNA reads TGTGCCAGTAGTATAAGGGAGCGGACGGATGGCTACACCTTC.

This clone is a singleton in its sample. The chain links TRBV29-1 to TRBJ2-1; tentative D call: TRBD1 (6 bases). Germline assignment: CDR1 SQVTM and CDR2 ANQGSEA. With 5 bases removed from V and 7 bases from J, the gap between germline ends came to 15 bases. This CDR3 is built from 13 residues. This CDR3 reads CSVNRVGANEQFF. The CDR3 DNA reads as TGCAGCGTTAACAGGGTTGGGGCAAATGAGCAGTTCTTC.

This clone has just a few counts. The chain has TRBV6-2 or TRBV6-3 and TRBJ1-1, with 7 positions matching TRBD1. The CDR3 contains 14 residues. CDR1 is MNHEY, CDR2 SVGEGT, per germline. After removal of 2 bases from V and 4 bases from J, the junction contained 4 bases not matched to a gene. CDR3 nucleotides: TGTGCCAGCAGTTACCAGGGGGGTGTCACTGAAGCTTTCTTT. Encoded protein: CASSYQGGVTEAFF.

With respect to this clone: This sample also contains other DNA sequences that code for the same CDR3. The chain links TRBV28 to TRBJ2-2; TRBD2 matches 8 bases. V dropped 4 bases and J dropped 2; count of bases not matched to a gene: 3. CDR3 length: 15 amino acids. Germline CDR1 reads MDHEN; CDR2 reads SYDVKM. CDR3 nucleotide sequence: TGTGCCAGCAGTTCCGGGGGGGCCAACACCGGGGAGCTGTTTTTT. Its translation is CASSSGGANTGELFF. Variable domain in full (rest from reference TRBV28 and TRBJ2-2): DVKVTQSSRYLVKRTGEKVFLECVQDMDHENMFWYRQDPGLGLRLIYFSYDVKMKEKGDIPEGYSVSREKKERFSLILESASTNQTSMYLCASSSGGANTGELFFGEGSRLTVL.

CDR3 sequence reads: CASSQDPTGGETQYF. DNA of the CDR3: TGTGCCAGCAGCCAAGATCCGACAGGGGGGGAGACCCAGTACTTC. This sequence joins TRBV3-1 (or the pseudogene TRBV3-2) and TRBJ2-5; 9 positions agree with TRBD1. This CDR3 region has 15 residues. The germline gives CDR1 LGHDT, CDR2 YNNKEL (reference sequence). V lost 0 bases to trimming and J lost 5 bases; unmatched junction nucleotides: 4.